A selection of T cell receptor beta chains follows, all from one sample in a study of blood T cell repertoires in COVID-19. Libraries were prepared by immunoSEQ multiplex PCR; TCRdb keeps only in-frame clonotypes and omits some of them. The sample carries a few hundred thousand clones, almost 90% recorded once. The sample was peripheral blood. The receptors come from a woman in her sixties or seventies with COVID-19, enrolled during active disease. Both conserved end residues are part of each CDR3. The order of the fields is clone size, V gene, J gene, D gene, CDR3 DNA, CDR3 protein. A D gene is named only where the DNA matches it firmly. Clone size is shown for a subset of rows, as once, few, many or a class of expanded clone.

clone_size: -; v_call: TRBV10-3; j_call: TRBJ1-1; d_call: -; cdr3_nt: TGTGCCATCAGTGAGTCTAGGACAGTGACTGAAGCTTTCTTT; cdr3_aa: CAISESRTVTEAFF
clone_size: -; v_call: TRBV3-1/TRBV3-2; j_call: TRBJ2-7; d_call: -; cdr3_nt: TGTGCCAGCAGCCAGGATACCAGGGGATTCTACGAGCAGTACTTC; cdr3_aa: CASSQDTRGFYEQYF
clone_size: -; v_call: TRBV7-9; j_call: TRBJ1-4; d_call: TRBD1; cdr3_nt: TGTGCCAGCAGCCTACGGACAGGGCAGGGGACTGCAACTAATGAAAAACTGTTTTTT; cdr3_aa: CASSLRTGQGTATNEKLFF
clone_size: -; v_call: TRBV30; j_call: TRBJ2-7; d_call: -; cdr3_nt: TGTGCCTGGAGGCGGGGACAGCTTATACTTTCGGGCTCCTACGAGCAGTACTTC; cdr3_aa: CAWRRGQLILSGSYEQYF
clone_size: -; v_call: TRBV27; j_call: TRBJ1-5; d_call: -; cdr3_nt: TGTGCCAGCAGTTTCGGAGGGAATTGGAATCAGCCCCAGCATTTT; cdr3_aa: CASSFGGNWNQPQHF
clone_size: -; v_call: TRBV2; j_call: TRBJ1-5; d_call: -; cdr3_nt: TGTGCCAGCAACACAATCAGGGGTGGCAATCAGCCCCAGCATTTT; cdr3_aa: CASNTIRGGNQPQHF
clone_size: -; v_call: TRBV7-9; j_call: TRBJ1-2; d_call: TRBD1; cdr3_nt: TGTGCCAGCAGCTCAACGACAGGGGGCGACTATGGCTACACCTTC; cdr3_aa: CASSSTTGGDYGYTF
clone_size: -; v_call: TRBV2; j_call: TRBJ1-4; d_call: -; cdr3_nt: TGTGCCAGCAGTGTGGGGGGGACAACTAATGAAAAACTGTTTTTT; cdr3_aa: CASSVGGTTNEKLFF
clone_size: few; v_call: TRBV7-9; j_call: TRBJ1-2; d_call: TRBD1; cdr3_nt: TGTGCCAGCAGCCCGGCAGGGGGCTATGGCTACACCTTC; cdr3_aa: CASSPAGGYGYTF
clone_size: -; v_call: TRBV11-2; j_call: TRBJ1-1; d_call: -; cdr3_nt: TGTGCCAGCAGCTTAGATTCCGGCCGAGGACAGAGAGCTTTCTTT; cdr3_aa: CASSLDSGRGQRAFF
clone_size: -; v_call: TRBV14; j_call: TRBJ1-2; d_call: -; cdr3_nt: TGTGCCAGCAGCCAGGACAGTCTCTATGGCTACACCTTC; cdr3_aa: CASSQDSLYGYTF
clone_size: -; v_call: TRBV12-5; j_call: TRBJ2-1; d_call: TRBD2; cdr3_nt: TGTGCTAGTGGTTTGGGGGGACTAGCGGAAAACAATGAGCAGTTCTTC; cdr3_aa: CASGLGGLAENNEQFF
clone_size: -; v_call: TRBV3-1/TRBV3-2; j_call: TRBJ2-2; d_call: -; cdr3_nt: TGTGCCAGCAGCCTAATAGCGGAGACGAACACCGGGGAGCTGTTTTTT; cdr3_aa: CASSLIAETNTGELFF
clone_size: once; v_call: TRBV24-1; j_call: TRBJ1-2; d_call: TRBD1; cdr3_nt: TGTGCCACCAGTGGTTGGACAGGGGGATACTATGGCTACACCTTC; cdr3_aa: CATSGWTGGYYGYTF
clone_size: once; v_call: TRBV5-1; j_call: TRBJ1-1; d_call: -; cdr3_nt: TGCGCCAGCAGCTTGGGACAGATAAGGAACACTGAAGCTTTCTTT; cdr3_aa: CASSLGQIRNTEAFF
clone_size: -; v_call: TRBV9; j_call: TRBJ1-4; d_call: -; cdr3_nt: TGTGCCAGCAGCGTAGGGTTCTGGGACACTACTAATGAAAAACTGTTTTTT; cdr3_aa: CASSVGFWDTTNEKLFF
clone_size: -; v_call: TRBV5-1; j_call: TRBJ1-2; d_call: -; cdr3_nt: TGCGCCAGCAGCTTTGGGGGGAACTATGGCTACACCTTC; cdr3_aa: CASSFGGNYGYTF
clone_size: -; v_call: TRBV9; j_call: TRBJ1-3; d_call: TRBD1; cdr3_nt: TGTGCCAGCAGCGCAAGACAGGGAGACACCATATATTTT; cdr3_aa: CASSARQGDTIYF
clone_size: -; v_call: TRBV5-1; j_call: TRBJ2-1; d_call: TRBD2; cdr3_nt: TGCGCCAGCGTCGGGGGAGGGAGCTCCTACAATGAGCAGTTCTTC; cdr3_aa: CASVGGGSSYNEQFF
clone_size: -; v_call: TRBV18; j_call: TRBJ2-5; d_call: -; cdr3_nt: TGTGCCAGCTCCTACCAAGAGACCCAGTACTTC; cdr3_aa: CASSYQETQYF
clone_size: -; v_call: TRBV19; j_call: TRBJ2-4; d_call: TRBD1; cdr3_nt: TGTGCCAGTAGTATCGGGACAGGGATCGGTAACATTCAGTACTTC; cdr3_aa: CASSIGTGIGNIQYF
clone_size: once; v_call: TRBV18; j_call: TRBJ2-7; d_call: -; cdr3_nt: TGTGCCAGCTCACCGAACAGGGACGAGCAGTACTTC; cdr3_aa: CASSPNRDEQYF
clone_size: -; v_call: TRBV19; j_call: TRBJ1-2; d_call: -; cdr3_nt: TGTGCCAGTAGGCCGACAGGTTGGGGTAACTATGGCTACACCTTC; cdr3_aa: CASRPTGWGNYGYTF
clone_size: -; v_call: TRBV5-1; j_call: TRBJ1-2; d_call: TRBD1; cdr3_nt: TGCGCCAGCAGTTTCCAGGACAGGGCCGGCTACACCTTC; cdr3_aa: CASSFQDRAGYTF
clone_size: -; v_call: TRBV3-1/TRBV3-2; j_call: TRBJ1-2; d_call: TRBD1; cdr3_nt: TGTGCCAGCAGCCAAGCGGGGACAGGGGGACTCTATGGCTACACCTTC; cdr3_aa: CASSQAGTGGLYGYTF
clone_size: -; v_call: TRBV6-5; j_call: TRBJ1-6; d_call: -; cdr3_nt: TGTGCCAGCAGTTACTCGGGCCTAAATTCACCCCTCCACTTT; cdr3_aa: CASSYSGLNSPLHF
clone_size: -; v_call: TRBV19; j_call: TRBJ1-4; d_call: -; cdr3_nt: TGTGCCAGTAGAACAGGGTTAACTAATGAAAAACTGTTTTTT; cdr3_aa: CASRTGLTNEKLFF
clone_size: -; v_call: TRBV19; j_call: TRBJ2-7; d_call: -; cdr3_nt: TGTGCCAGCGGCCGGGACTACGAGCAGTACTTC; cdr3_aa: CASGRDYEQYF
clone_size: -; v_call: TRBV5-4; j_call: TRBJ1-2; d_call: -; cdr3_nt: TGTGCCAGCAGCTTGGCCGGCAGGGGACCAAATGGCTACACCTTC; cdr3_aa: CASSLAGRGPNGYTF
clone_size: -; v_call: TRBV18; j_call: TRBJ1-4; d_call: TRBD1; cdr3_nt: TGTGCCAGCTCACAGAGCAGGGGGACTAATGAAAAACTGTTTTTT; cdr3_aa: CASSQSRGTNEKLFF
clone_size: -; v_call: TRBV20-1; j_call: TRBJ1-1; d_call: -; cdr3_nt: TGCAGTGCTATCCGACAGACTGAAGCTTTCTTT; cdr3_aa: CSAIRQTEAFF
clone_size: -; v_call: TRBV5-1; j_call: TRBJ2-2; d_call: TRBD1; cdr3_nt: TGCGCCAGCAGCTTGGGCTTAAGACAGGGAACCGGGGAGCTGTTTTTT; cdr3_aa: CASSLGLRQGTGELFF
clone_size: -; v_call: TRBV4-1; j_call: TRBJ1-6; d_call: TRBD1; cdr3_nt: TGCGCCAGCAGCCAAGAAAGGGGACAGGATTATTCACCCCTCCACTTT; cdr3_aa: CASSQERGQDYSPLHF
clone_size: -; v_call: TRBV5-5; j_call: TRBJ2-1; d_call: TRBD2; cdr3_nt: TGTGCCAGCAGCTATACGGGACTAGCGATTGAGCAGTTCTTC; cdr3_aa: CASSYTGLAIEQFF
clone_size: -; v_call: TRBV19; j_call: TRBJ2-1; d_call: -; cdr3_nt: TGTGCCAGTACCCCCCCGAGCAGGGGCAATGAGCAGTTCTTC; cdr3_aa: CASTPPSRGNEQFF
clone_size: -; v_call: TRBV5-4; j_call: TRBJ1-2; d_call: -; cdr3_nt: TGTGCCAGCGCCCACAGGGAAAGGTATGGCTACACCTTC; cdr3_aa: CASAHRERYGYTF
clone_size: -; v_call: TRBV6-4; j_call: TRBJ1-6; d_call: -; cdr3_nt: TGTGCCAGCAGTACTGAGTTTCGGAATTCACCCCTCCACTTT; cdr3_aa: CASSTEFRNSPLHF
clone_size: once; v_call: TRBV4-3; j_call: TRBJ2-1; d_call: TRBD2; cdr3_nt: TGCGCCAGCAGCCAAGCTCGTTCCCTAGCGGGGGGGTTCAATGAGCAGTTCTTC; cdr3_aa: CASSQARSLAGGFNEQFF
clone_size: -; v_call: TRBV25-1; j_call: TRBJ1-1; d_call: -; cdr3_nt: TGTGCCAGCATAGACAGGCTGAACACTGAAGCTTTCTTT; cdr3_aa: CASIDRLNTEAFF
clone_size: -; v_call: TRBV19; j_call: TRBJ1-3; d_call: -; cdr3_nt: TGTGCCAGTAGTATAGCGGCAGGGCCTGGAAACACCATATATTTT; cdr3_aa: CASSIAAGPGNTIYF
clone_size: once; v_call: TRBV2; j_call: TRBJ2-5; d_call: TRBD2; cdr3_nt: TGTGCCAGCACCGTGGGGGGGTGGGAGACCCAGTACTTC; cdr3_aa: CASTVGGWETQYF
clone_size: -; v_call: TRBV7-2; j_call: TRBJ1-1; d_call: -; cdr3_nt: TGTGCCAGCAGCGTGACTGTGAACACTGAAGCTTTCTTT; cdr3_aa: CASSVTVNTEAFF
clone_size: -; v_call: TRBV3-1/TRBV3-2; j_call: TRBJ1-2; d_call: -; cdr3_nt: TGTGCCAGCAGCCGGATGTCTGCAGGGGCTGGCTACACCTTC; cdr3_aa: CASSRMSAGAGYTF
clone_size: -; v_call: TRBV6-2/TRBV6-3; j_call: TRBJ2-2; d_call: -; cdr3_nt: TGTGCCAGCAGTTTAGAGCCTGAGACCGGGGAGCTGTTTTTT; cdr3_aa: CASSLEPETGELFF
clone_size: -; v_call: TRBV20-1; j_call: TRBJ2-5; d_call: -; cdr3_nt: TGCAGTGCTACAAAACAAGAGACCCAGTACTTC; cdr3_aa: CSATKQETQYF
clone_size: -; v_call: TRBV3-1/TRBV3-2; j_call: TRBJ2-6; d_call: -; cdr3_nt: TGTGCCAGCAGCCATGACAGCTCTGGGGCCAACGTCCTGACTTTC; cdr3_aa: CASSHDSSGANVLTF
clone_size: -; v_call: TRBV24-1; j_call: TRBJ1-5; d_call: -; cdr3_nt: TGTGCCACCAGCCGATGGGAGAGCAATCAGCCCCAGCATTTT; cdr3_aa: CATSRWESNQPQHF
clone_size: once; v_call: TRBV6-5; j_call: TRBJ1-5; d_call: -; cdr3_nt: TGTGCCAGCAGTTACTCGGAGGGAAATCAGCCCCAGCATTTT; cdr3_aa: CASSYSEGNQPQHF
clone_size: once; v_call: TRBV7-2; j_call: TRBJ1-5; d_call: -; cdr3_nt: TGTGCCAGCAGCTTATACAGGGATAGCAATCAGCCCCAGCATTTT; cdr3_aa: CASSLYRDSNQPQHF
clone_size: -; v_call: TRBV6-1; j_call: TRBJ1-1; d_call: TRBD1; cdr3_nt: TGTGCCAGCAGTGAGGCGACAGGGACTGGGGAAGCTTTCTTT; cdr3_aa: CASSEATGTGEAFF
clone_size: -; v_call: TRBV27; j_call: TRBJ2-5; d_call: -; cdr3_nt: TGTGCCAGCAGTTTTTCGGGAGAACTAACACAAGAGACCCAGTACTTC; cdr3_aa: CASSFSGELTQETQYF
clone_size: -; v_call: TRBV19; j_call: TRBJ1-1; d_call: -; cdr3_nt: TGTGCCAGTAGTATTGGTGGGGGCCTCACTGAAGCTTTCTTT; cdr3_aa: CASSIGGGLTEAFF
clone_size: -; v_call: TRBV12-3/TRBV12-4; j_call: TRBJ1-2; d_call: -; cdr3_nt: TGTGCCAGCAGAACCAGTGCTTGGGGCTACACCTTC; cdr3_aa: CASRTSAWGYTF
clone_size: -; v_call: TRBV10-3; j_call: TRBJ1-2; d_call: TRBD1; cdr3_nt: TGTGCCATCAGTGTAGGTCAGGGGGCTAACTATGGCTACACCTTC; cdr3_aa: CAISVGQGANYGYTF